Listed here is a single TCR beta chain. Its antigen remains unidentified. No base quality information exists; no much larger clone differs at one position. In the germline V gene, CDR1 corresponds to ENHRY and CDR2 to SYGVKD. From its cysteine to its phenylalanine, the CDR3 spans 16 amino acids. The only DNA kept is the CDR3, 48 bases in frame from the first base. The V end gives up 5 bases and the J end 4 bases, leaving 10 bases in the junction not matched to a gene. This sample is part of a study of blood T cells in healthy people across ages (dated by TCRdb to 2015 to 2017). The study in broad terms: In model experiments, template switching captured about one uniquely barcoded TCR beta cDNA molecule for every two T cells. Four age groups were formed from the donors: young (average approximately 16 years), middle-aged (approximately 42), aged (62) and long-lived (less than 85). The study measured age-related changes in TCR beta repertoire diversity using deep sequencing normalized with unique cDNA molecular identifiers. Donors of different ages were randomly distributed across sequencing lanes to avoid experimental bias. For two donors (one aged 18 to 30 and one aged 80 or older), the study analyzed two additional independent replicas of 1 million unique cDNA reads from the same blood draw.

Library prep was done by 5' RACE. Sequenced on an Illumina HiSeq 2500. A second about 7 to 11 cycle PCR used a sample-barcoded 5' primer and a J-beta primer mix. Each TCR beta cDNA molecule received a unique molecular identifier from a template-switch 5' adaptor carrying 12 random nucleotides. At least 2.5 million CDR3-containing paired-end reads were obtained from each sample. First-strand cDNA was synthesized from all RNA with the Mint cDNA synthesis kit, primed by a TRBC-specific oligonucleotide. All cDNA was treated with uracil-DNA glycosylase and then went through a first 18-cycle PCR with the universal primers M1SS and BC2_uni_R. The paper's data handling went like this. For normalization, 1 million high-quality reads, each with a distinct molecular identifier, were randomly selected from each sample. Reads sharing molecular identifiers were discarded rather than binned into consensus sequences. CDR3 identification, clonotype clustering and error correction used MiTCR with a Q25 quality threshold and the strictest error-elimination algorithm. A nonparametric unseen species model with Euler transformation was used to estimate lower-bound total TCR beta diversity. In-frame beta chains were kept once TCRdb had trimmed the public reads at Q25 with fastp and called clones with MiXCR. Each entry merges the rows of one CDR3 protein and shows their most common DNA and genes. TCRdb, rather than the study authors, made the V and J calls. The sample table holds 850,000 to 1,300,000 distinct CDR3 sequences, of which over 35% were seen once. Approximately 17% of the sample lies in the top ten.

The roughly 39 donors, aged about 6 to 100 years, were systemically healthy Caucasian individuals from Russia. Roughly 11 milliliters of peripheral blood were drawn from each donor into EDTA-treated Vacutainer tubes. Ficoll-Paque density-gradient centrifugation was used to isolate PBMCs, with at least 6.5 million per sample. Total RNA, at least 6 micrograms per sample, was extracted from PBMCs with Trizol reagent. Naive CD45RAhigh/CD27high T cell percentages were measured by flow cytometry on a PBMC aliquot from every donor. Overall study results and their limits: Compared with the aged group, the long-lived group had more naive CD4+ T cells, fewer expanded clones and increased TCR diversity, suggesting age selection. Estimates of total diversity based on one million sequenced T cells were considered lower bounds and underestimates. Because donor CMV infection status was unknown, age-related changes in expanded clonotypes were potentially confounded. As age increased, observed TCR beta diversity per million T cells dropped in a roughly linear way, and a significant reduction was already evident by age 40. Since profiling was done on bulk unsorted PBMCs, naive and antigen-experienced compartments could not be conclusively compared. The percentage of naive T cells measured by flow cytometry correlated strongly with observed TCR beta diversity.

The receptor comes from a woman aged 55 to 70 in good health. The chain is made from TRBV10-3 and TRBJ2-3; TRBD1 fits 9 bases in the junction. The material sequenced was blood. The CDR3 has the sequence CAISNRDRESADTQYF. In nucleotides, the sequence is TGTGCCATCAGTAACCGGGACAGGGAGTCGGCAGATACGCAGTATTTT.